This T cell receptor (beta chain) emerged from a study of glioma-infiltrating T cells. General study results and limits: Non-neoplastic patients had below-expected tissue-blood divergence, while all gliomas exceeded expectation.

This clonotype was counted many times. The antigen is undetermined. Using RNA template, CDR3s of TCR alpha and beta were amplified with iRepertoire arm-PCR. From the multiplex PCR reads, TCRdb called clonotypes with MiXCR, one entry per CDR3 protein. The repertoire has 150,000 to 200,000 distinct CDR3 sequences, more than 25% of them found once; the top ten carry just over 20%. This CDR3 is built from 15 residues. The V and J ends lost 5 bases and 5 bases, in that order; junction bases with no gene match: 4. From germline, CDR1 is KGHSH and CDR2 LQKENI. The TCR originated in a human donor with low-grade glioma or glioblastoma, undergoing nonglioma brain surgery, or in good health (not recorded which). The chain employs TRBV18 and TRBJ2-3, with TRBD2 identical over 13 bases. What was sequenced was glioma tissue, nonneoplastic brain tissue, or PBMCs (not recorded which). CDR3 bases: TGTGCCAGCTCAGCACGACTAGCGGGAGGAGATACGCAGTATTTT. Protein: CASSARLAGGDTQYF.